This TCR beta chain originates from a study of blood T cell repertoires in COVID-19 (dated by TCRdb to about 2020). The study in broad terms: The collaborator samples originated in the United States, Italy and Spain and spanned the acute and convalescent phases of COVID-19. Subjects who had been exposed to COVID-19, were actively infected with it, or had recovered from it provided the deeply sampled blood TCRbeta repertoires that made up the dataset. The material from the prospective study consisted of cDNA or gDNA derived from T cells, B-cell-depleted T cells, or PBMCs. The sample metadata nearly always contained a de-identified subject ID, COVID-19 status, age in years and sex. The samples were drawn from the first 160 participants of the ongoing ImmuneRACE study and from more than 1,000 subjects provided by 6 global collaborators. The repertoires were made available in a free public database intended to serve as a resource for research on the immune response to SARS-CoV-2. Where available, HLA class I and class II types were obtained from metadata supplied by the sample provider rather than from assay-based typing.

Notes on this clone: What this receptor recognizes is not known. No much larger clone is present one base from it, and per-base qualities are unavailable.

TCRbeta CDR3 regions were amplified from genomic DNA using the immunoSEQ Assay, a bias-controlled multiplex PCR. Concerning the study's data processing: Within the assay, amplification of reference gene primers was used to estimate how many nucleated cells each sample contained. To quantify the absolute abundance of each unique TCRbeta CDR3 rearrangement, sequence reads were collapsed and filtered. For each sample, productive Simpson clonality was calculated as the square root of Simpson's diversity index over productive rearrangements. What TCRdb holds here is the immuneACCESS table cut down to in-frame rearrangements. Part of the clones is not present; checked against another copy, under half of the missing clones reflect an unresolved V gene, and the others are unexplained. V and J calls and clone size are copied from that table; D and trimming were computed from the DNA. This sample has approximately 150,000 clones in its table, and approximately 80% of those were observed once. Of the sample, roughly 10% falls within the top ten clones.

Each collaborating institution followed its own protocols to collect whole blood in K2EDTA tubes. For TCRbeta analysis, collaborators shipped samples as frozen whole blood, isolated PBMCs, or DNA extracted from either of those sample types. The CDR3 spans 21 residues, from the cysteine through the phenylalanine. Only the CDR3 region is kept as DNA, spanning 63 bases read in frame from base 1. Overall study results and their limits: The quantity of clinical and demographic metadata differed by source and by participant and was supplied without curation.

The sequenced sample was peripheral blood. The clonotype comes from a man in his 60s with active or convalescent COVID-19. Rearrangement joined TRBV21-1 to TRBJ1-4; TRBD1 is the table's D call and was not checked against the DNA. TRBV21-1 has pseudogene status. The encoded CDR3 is CASSSQDRSDRRVWTPEKLFF. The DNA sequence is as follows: TGTGCCAGCAGCTCACAAGATCGTTCGGACAGGAGGGTTTGGACTCCCGAAAAACTGTTTTTT.